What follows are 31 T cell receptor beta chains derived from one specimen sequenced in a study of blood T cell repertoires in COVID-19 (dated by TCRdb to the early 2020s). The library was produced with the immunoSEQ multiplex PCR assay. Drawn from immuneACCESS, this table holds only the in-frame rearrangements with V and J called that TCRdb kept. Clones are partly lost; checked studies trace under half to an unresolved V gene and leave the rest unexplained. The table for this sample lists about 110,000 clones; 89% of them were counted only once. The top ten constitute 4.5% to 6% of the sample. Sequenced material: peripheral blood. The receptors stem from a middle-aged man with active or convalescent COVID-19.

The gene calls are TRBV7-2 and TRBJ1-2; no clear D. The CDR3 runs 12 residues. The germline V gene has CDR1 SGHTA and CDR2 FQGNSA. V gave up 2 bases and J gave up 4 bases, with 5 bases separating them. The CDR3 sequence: CASSLSPYGYTF. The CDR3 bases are TGTGCCAGCAGCTTAAGCCCCTATGGCTACACCTTC. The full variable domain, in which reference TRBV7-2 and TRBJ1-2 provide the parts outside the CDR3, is GAGVSQSPSNKVTEKGKDVELRCDPISGHTALYWYRQSLGQGLEFLIYFQGNSAPDKSGLPSDRFSAERTGGSVSTLTIQRTQQEDSAVYLCASSLSPYGYTFGSGTRLTVV.

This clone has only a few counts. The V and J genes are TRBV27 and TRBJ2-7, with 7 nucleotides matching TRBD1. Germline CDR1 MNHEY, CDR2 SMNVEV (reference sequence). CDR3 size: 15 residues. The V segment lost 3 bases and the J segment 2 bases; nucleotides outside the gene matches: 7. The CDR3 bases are TGTGCCAGCAGTTTCTCCGGACAGGTCACCTACGAGCAGTACTTC. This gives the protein CASSFSGQVTYEQYF.

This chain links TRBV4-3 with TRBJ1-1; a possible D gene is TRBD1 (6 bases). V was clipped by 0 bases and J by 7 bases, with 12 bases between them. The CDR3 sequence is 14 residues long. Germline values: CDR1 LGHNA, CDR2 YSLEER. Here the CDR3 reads CASSQDRDTYEAFF. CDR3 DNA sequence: TGCGCCAGCAGCCAAGACCGGGACACCTATGAAGCTTTCTTT.

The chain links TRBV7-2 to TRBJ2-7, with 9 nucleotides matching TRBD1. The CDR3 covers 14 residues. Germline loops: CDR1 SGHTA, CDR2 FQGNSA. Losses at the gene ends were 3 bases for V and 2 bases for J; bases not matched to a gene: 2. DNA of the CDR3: TGTGCCAGCAGCTTTGGACAGGGGCCCTACGAGCAGTACTTC. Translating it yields CASSFGQGPYEQYF.

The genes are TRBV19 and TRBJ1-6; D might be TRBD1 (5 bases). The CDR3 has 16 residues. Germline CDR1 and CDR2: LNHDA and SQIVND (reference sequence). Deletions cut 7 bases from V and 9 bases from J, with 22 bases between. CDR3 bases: TGTGCCAGTACCATCTCCGGGCCCGGGGGTAGTTCACCCCTCCACTTT. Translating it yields CASTISGPGGSSPLHF.

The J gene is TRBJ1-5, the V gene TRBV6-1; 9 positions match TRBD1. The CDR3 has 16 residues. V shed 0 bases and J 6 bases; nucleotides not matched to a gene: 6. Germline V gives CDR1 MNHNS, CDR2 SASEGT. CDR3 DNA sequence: TGTGCCAGCAGTGAAGCTCGGGGACAGGGAAGTCAGCCCCAGCATTTT. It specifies CASSEARGQGSQPQHF.

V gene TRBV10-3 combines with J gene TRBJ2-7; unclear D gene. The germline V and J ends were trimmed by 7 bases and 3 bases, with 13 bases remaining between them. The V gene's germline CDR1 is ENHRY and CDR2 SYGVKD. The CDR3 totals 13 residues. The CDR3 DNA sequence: TGTGCCATCACCGGAGCCATTCTCTACGAGCAGTACTTC. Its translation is CAITGAILYEQYF.

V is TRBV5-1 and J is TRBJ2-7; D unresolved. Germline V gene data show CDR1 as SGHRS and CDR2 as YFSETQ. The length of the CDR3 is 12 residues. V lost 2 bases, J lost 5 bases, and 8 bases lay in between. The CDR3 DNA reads TGCGCCAGCAGCTTCCCCAGTGACGAGCAGTACTTC. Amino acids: CASSFPSDEQYF.

The CDR3 loop is CASTSAGQPQHF. DNA of the CDR3: TGTGCCAGCACCTCGGCGGGTCAGCCCCAGCATTTT. The chain uses TRBV28 and TRBJ1-5; D ambiguous. V was cut by 7 bases and J by 6 bases, with 10 bases left in between. The germline CDR1 and CDR2 sequences are MDHEN and SYDVKM. The CDR3 extends over 12 amino acids. Supplemented by reference TRBV28 and TRBJ1-5, the full variable domain reads DVKVTQSSRYLVKRTGEKVFLECVQDMDHENMFWYRQDPGLGLRLIYFSYDVKMKEKGDIPEGYSVSREKKERFSLILESASTNQTSMYLCASTSAGQPQHFGDGTRLSIL.

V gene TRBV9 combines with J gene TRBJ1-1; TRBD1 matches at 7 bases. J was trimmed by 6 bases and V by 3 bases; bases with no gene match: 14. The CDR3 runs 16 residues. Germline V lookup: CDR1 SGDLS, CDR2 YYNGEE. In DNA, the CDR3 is TGTGCCAGCAGCGCGGGATCCGACAGGGTAGTCGCTGAAGCTTTCTTT. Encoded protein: CASSAGSDRVVAEAFF.

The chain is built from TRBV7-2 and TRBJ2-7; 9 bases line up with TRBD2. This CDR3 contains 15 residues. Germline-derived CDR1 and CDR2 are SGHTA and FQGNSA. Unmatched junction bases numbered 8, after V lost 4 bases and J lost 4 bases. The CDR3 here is CASSSIAGEAYEQYF. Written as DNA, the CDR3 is TGTGCCAGCAGCTCAATAGCGGGAGAAGCGTACGAGCAGTACTTC.

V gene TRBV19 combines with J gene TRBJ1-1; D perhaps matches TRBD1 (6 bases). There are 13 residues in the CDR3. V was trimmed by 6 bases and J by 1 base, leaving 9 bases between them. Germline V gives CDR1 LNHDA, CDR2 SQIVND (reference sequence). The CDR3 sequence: CASRKQGNTEAFF. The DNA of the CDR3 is TGTGCCAGTAGGAAACAGGGGAACACTGAAGCTTTCTTT.

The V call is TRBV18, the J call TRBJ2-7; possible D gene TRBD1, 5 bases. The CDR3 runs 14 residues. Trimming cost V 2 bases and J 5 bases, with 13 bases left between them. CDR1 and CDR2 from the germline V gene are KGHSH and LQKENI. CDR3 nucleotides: TGTGCCAGCTCACCAGGTAGACAGACAAACGAGCAGTACTTC. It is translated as CASSPGRQTNEQYF.

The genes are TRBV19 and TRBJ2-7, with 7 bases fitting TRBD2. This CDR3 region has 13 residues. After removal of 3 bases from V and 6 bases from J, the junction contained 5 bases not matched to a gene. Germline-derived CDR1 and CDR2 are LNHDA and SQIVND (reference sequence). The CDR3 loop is CASSIGTTGEQYF. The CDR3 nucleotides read TGTGCCAGTAGTATTGGGACTACCGGCGAGCAGTACTTC.

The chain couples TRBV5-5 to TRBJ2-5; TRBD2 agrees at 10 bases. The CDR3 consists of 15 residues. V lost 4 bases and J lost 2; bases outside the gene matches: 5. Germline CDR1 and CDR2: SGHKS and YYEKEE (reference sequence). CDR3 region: CASSRVSGRQETQYF. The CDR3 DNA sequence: TGTGCCAGCAGCAGGGTTAGCGGGAGGCAAGAGACCCAGTACTTC. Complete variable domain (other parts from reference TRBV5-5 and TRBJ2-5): DAGVTQSPTHLIKTRGQQVTLRCSPISGHKSVSWYQQVLGQGPQFIFQYYEKEERGRGNFPDRFSARQFPNYSSELNVNALLLGDSALYLCASSRVSGRQETQYFGPGTRLLVL.

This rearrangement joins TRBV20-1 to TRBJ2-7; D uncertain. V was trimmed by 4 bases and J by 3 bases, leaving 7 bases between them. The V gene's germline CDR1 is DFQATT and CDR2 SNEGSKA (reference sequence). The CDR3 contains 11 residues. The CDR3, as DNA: TGCAGTGCTACATACAGCTACGAGCAGTACTTC. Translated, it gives CSATYSYEQYF.

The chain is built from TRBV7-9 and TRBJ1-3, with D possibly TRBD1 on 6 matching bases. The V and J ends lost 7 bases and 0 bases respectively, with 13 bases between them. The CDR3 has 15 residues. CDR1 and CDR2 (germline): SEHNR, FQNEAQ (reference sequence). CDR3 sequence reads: CASTETGLSGNTIYF. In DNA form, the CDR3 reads TGTGCCAGCACCGAGACAGGACTCTCTGGAAACACCATATATTTT.

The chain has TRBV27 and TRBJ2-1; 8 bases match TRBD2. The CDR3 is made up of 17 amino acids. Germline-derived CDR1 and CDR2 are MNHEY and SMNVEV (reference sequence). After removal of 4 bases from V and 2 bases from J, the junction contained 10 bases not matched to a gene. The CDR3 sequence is CASSSVLAVKPYNEQFF. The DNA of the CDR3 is TGTGCCAGCAGTTCGGTACTAGCGGTAAAACCCTACAATGAGCAGTTCTTC.

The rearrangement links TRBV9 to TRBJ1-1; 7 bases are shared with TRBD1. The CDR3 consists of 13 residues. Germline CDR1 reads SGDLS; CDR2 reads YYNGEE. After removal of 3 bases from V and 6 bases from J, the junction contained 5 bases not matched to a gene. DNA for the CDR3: TGTGCCAGCAGCGCCCGGGACAGTGCTGAAGCTTTCTTT. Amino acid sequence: CASSARDSAEAFF. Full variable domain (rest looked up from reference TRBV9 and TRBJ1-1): DSGVTQTPKHLITATGQRVTLRCSPRSGDLSVYWYQQSLDQGLQFLIQYYNGEERAKGNILERFSAQQFPDLHSELNLSSLELGDSALYFCASSARDSAEAFFGQGTRLTVV.

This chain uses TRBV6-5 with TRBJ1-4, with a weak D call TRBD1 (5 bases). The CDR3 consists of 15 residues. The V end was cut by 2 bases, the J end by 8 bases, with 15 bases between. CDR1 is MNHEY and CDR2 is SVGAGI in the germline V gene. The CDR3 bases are TGTGCCAGCAGTTACGATTCAGGGAATAGCGAAAAACTGTTTTTT. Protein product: CASSYDSGNSEKLFF.

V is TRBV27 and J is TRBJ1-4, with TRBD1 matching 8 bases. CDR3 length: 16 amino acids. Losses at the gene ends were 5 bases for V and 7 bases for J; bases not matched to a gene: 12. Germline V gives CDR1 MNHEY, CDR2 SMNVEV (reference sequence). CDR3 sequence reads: CASSPATQGAVEKLFF. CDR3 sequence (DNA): TGTGCCAGCAGTCCCGCAACCCAGGGGGCGGTTGAAAAACTGTTTTTT. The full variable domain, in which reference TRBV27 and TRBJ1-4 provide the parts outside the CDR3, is EAQVTQNPRYLITVTGKKLTVTCSQNMNHEYMSWYRQDPGLGLRQIYYSMNVEVTDKGDVPEGYKVSRKEKRNFPLILESPSPNQTSLYFCASSPATQGAVEKLFFGSGTQLSVL.

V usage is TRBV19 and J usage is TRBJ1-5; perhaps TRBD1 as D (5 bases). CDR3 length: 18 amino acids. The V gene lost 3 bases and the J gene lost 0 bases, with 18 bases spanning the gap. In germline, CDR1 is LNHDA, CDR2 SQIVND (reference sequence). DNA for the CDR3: TGTGCCAGTAGTATGGGGTGGGTAGCAGGGAATAGCAATCAGCCCCAGCATTTT. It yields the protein CASSMGWVAGNSNQPQHF. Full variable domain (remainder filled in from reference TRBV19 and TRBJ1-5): DGGITQSPKYLFRKEGQNVTLSCEQNLNHDAMYWYRQDPGQGLRLIYYSQIVNDFQKGDIAEGYSVSREKKESFPLTVTSAQKNPTAFYLCASSMGWVAGNSNQPQHFGDGTRLSIL.

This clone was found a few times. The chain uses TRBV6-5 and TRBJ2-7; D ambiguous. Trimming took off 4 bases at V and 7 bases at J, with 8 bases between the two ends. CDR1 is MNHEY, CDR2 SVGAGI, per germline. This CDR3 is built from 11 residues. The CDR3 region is CASSSRWEQYF. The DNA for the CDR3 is TGTGCCAGCAGTTCTCGGTGGGAGCAGTACTTC.

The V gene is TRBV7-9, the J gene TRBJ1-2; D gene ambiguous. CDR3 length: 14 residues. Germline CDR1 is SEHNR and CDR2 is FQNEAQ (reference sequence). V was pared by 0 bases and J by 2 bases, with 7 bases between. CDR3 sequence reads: CASSLAGKNYGYTF. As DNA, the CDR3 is TGTGCCAGCAGCTTAGCGGGCAAAAACTATGGCTACACCTTC.

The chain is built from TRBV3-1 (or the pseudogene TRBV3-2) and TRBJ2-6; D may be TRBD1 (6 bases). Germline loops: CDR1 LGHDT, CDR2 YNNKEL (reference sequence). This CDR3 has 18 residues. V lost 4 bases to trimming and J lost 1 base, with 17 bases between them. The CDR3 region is CASSPTGNDRSGANVLTF. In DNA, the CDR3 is TGTGCCAGCAGCCCTACCGGGAATGACAGGTCTGGGGCCAACGTCCTGACTTTC.

The CDR3 spells CASSLRPGLATQAEYEQYF. CDR3 bases: TGCGCCAGCAGCTTGCGACCGGGACTAGCGACTCAAGCCGAATACGAGCAGTACTTC. This chain joins TRBV5-1 and TRBJ2-7, with TRBD2 matching 10 bases. This CDR3 contains 19 residues. J gave up 4 bases and V 1 base, and 17 bases lay outside the gene matches. Germline CDR1 and CDR2: SGHRS and YFSETQ.

The CDR3 DNA follows: TGCGCCAGCAGCCGCTCTAGCGGGAGTGTATCAGATACGCAGTATTTT. This sequence encodes CASSRSSGSVSDTQYF. The chain combines TRBV4-3 with TRBJ2-3, with 10 bases lining up with TRBD2. The CDR3 is made up of 16 amino acids. Losses at the gene ends were 4 bases for V and 4 bases for J; bases not matched to a gene: 8. Per the germline V gene, CDR1 is LGHNA and CDR2 is YSLEER.

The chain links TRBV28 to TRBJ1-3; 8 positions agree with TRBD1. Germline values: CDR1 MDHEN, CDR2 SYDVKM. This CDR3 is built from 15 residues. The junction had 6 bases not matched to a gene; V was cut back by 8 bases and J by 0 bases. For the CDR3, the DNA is TGTGCCAGCGGGACAGGTACCCGCTCTGGAAACACCATATATTTT. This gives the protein CASGTGTRSGNTIYF.

The CDR3 loop is CAWKSFLGGSTDTQYF. CDR3 DNA sequence: TGTGCCTGGAAAAGCTTCCTCGGGGGGAGCACAGATACGCAGTATTTT. This chain joins TRBV30 and TRBJ2-3; 7 bases map to TRBD2. This CDR3 spans 16 amino acids. CDR1 is GTSNPN, CDR2 SVGIG, per germline (reference sequence). The ends lost 4 bases at V and 0 bases at J; junction bases unmatched: 10.

The CDR3 region is CASSHAVSGNYGYTF. CDR3 in DNA: TGCGCCAGCAGCCATGCCGTATCGGGGAACTATGGCTACACCTTC. V is TRBV4-1 and J is TRBJ1-2; D is unresolved. Germline V gives CDR1 MGHRA, CDR2 YSYEKL. Trimming pared 3 bases from V and 2 bases from J, leaving 13 bases between. The CDR3 length is 15 residues.

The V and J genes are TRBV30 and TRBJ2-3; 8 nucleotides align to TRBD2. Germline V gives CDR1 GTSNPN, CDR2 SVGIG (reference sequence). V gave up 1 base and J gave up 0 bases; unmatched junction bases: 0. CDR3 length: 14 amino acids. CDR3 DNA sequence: TGTGCCTGGAGTGCTAGCGGGAGCACAGATACGCAGTATTTT. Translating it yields CAWSASGSTDTQYF. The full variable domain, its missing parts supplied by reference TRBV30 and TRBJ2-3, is SQTIHQWPATLVQPVGSPLSLECTVEGTSNPNLYWYRQAAGRGLQLLFYSVGIGQISSEVPQNLSASRPQDRQFILSSKKLLLSDSGFYLCAWSASGSTDTQYFGPGTRLTVL.